This T cell receptor beta chain was profiled in a study of cytomegalovirus exposure and HLA in healthy donors. Researchers ran the PCR with 60 Vbeta and 13 Jbeta primers. Here immunoSEQ multiplex PCR was the method, and the copy in TCRdb shows in-frame clones only, minus some. This repertoire shows some 150,000 clones, around four fifths found once; its top ten account for about 1.6%. Findings and caveats of the study: Reported findings show TCR beta sequences accurately forecast HLA-A and HLA-B alleles in most subjects.

In regard to this clone: Its target is not known.

V was shortened by 9 bases and J by 5 bases, with 17 bases between the two germline ends. The CDR3 is 14 amino acids. CDR1 is SNHLY, CDR2 FYNNEI, per germline. The source of this sequence is a man aged 40-49 years in good health and CMV-seronegative. The chain combines TRBV2 with TRBJ1-5; D ambiguous. Material for sequencing was PBMCs. CDR3 nucleotide sequence: TGTGCCAGTGGAAGGGAGGTGAGGGATCAGCCCCAGCATTTT. This gives the protein CASGREVRDQPQHF. The variable domain in full, completed from reference TRBV2 and TRBJ1-5, reads EPEVTQTPSHQVTQMGQEVILRCVPISNHLYFYWYRQILGQKVEFLVSFYNNEISEKSEIFDDQFSVERPDGSNFTLKIRSTKLEDSAMYFCASGREVRDQPQHFGDGTRLSIL.